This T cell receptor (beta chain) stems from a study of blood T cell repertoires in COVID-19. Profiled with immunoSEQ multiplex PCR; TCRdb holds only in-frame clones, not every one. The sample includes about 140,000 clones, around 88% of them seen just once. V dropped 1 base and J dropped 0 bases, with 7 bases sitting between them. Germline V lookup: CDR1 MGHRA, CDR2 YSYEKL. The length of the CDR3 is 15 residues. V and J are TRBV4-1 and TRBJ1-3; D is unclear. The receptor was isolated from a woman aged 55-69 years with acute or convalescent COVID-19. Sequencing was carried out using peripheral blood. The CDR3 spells CASSQVGASGNTIYF. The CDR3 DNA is TGCGCCAGCAGCCAAGTCGGTGCCTCTGGAAACACCATATATTTT.